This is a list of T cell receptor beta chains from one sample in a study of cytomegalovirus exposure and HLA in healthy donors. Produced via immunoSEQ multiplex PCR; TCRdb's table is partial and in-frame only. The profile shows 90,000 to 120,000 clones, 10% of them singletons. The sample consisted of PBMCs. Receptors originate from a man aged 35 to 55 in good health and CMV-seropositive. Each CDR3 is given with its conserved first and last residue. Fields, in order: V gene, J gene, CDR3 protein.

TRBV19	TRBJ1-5	CASSEGALNQPQHF
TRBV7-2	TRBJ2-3	CASSQSSDTQYF
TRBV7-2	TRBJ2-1	CASSSTRVVNEQFF
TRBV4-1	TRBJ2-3	CASSQDSGSGIGDTQYF
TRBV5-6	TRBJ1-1	CASSLGQGGVNTEAFF
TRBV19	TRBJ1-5	CASSMTGGGQPQHF
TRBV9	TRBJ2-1	CASSGTGGSYNEQFF
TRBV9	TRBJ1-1	CASTGTDNTEAFF
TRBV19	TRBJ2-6	CASSLQGIGANVLTF
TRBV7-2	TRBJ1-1	CASSQQGAATEAFF
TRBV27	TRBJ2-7	CASSLSGTSVTYEQYF
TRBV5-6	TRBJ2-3	CASSQTGTLTDTQYF
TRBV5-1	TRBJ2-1	CASRGVAFYNEQFF
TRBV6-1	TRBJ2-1	CASSERKREWDEQFF
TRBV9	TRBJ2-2	CASSPTGGDTGELFF
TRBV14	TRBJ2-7	CASSQVLVAGLYEQYF
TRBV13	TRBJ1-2	CASRKTGVANHGYTF
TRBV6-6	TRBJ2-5	CASSLGAKTQYF
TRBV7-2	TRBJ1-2	CASSKQGPESGGYTF
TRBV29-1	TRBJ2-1	CSGMGQGKTSGSLREQFF
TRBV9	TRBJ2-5	CASSAGTVQETQYF
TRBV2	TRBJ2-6	CASGGDRYSGANVLTF
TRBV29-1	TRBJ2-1	CSSRLLGGPNEQFF
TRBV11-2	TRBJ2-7	CASSFSLAGNEQYF
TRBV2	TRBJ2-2	CASNLPILGQKKVTGELFF
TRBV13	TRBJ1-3	CASSLAAVSGNTIYF
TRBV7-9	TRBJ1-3	CASSPPFRVGNTIYF
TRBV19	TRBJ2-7	CASSIRQGTYEQYF
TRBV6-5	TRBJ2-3	CASSSYEDTQYF
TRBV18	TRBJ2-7	CASSPGTADEQYF
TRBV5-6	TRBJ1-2	CASSQGQSLYGYTF
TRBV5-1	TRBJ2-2	CASRLQLQNTGELFF
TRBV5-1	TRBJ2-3	CASSAKGEGHGTDTQYF
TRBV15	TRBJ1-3	CATSRDRVSGNTIYF
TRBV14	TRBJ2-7	CASSQEDITYEQYF
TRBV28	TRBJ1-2	CASSIQGVYYGYTF
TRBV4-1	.	CASSLSGASYEQYF
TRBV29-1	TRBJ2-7	CSVASSGLFFEQYF
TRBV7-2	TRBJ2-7	CASSSGTGGGGYEQYF
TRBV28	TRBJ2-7	CASSPGLAGGPRATLEQYF
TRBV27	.	CASSKGGSLVHEQYF
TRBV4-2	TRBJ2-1	CASSQGDVGANEQFF
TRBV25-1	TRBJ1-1	CATKREANTEAFF
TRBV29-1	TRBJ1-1	CSGADRANTEAFF
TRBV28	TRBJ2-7	CASTPGGDYEQYF
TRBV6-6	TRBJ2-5	CASERLYQETQYF
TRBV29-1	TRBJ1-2	CSVYGGGPYYGYTF
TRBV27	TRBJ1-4	CASSSRSGWEKLFF
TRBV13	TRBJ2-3	CASSPQGRGDTQYF
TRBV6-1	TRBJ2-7	CASSEWDRGPGEQYF
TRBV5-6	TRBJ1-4	CASSLAGTGTTNEKLFF
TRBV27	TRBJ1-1	CASSLRTATLNTEAFF
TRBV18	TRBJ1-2	CASSPSGTGTGYTF
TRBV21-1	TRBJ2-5	CASSRRVWRNQETQYF
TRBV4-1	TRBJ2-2	CASSPHFTGAARGGELFF